The rows below give T cell receptor beta chains drawn from one sample of a study of PD-L1 blockade in urothelial cancer. Profiled with immunoSEQ multiplex PCR; TCRdb holds only in-frame clones, not every one. The sample yields tens of thousands of clones, approximately 86% seen once. The starting material was PBMCs, obtained around atezolizumab (anti-PD-L1) treatment. All receptors derive from a man in his 60s with urothelial cancer. CDR3s include the opening cysteine and the closing phenylalanine or tryptophan. D genes are given only for firm matches. Only some rows state a clone size, as once, few, many or a class for expanded clones.

length	J	V	size	D	CDR3	DNA
16	TRBJ1-1	TRBV30	.	.	CAWNPKMGGGNTEAFF	TGTGCCTGGAACCCCAAAATGGGGGGGGGCAACACTGAAGCTTTCTTT
14	TRBJ2-7	TRBV7-2	.	.	CASSLAGQSYEQYF	TGTGCCAGCAGCTTAGCAGGACAGTCCTACGAGCAGTACTTC
10	TRBJ1-6	TRBV28	.	.	CASKARRLHF	TGTGCCAGCAAGGCGCGGAGACTCCACTTT
15	TRBJ1-6	TRBV6-5	few	TRBD1	CASSRGQGLNSPLHF	TGTGCCAGCAGCCGCGGACAGGGGCTAAATTCACCCCTCCACTTT
12	TRBJ2-4	TRBV6-1	.	.	CASGLAKNIQYF	TGTGCCAGCGGACTAGCCAAAAACATTCAGTACTTC
15	TRBJ2-1	TRBV6-5	.	TRBD2	CASSYVGSGGAAQFF	TGTGCCAGCAGTTACGTCGGTAGCGGGGGGGCCGCGCAGTTCTTC
15	TRBJ2-3	TRBV10-3	.	TRBD2	CAIQQKGGGADTQYF	TGTGCCATCCAACAAAAAGGCGGGGGGGCAGATACGCAGTATTTT
14	TRBJ2-5	TRBV7-2	.	.	CASPEVGEQETQYF	TGTGCCAGCCCTGAAGTAGGGGAACAAGAGACCCAGTACTTC
14	TRBJ1-1	TRBV6-5	.	.	CASSYDTENTEAFF	TGTGCCAGCAGTTACGACACCGAGAACACTGAAGCTTTCTTT
16	TRBJ2-3	TRBV13	.	TRBD2	CASSATSGGAPDTQYF	TGTGCCAGCAGCGCCACTAGCGGGGGGGCCCCAGATACGCAGTATTTT
14	TRBJ2-7	TRBV9	once	TRBD2	CASSWGGEFYEQYF	TGTGCCAGCAGTTGGGGGGGGGAGTTCTACGAGCAGTACTTC
15	TRBJ1-1	TRBV7-2	.	.	CASSHLRGRNTEAFF	TGTGCCAGCAGCCACCTTAGAGGTAGGAACACTGAAGCTTTCTTT
19	TRBJ1-2	TRBV21-1	.	.	CASSKSPKSGGRDNYGYTF	TGTGCCAGCAGCAAGAGCCCCAAGTCGGGGGGCAGGGATAACTATGGCTACACCTTC
17	TRBJ1-1	TRBV15	.	TRBD1	CATSREPGQGAFTEAFF	TGTGCCACCAGCAGAGAACCGGGACAGGGGGCTTTCACTGAAGCTTTCTTT
13	TRBJ1-1	TRBV5-1	.	.	CASSRGRNTEAFF	TGCGCCAGCAGCCGGGGGAGGAACACTGAAGCTTTCTTT